These 18 T cell receptor beta chains were sequenced from one sample in a study of blood T cell repertoires in COVID-19 (TCRdb year 2020). Receptors were amplified or captured by the immunoSEQ multiplex PCR assay. In TCRdb, the immuneACCESS table is reduced to in-frame sequences with V and J assigned. These tables do not hold every clone; where another copy was compared, an unresolved V gene accounts for under half, and the others remain unexplained. This sample has about 150,000 clones in its table, and around 83% of those were observed once. 5.5% to 7.5% of the sample is held by the ten biggest clonotypes. The sequenced sample consisted of PBMCs or T cells enriched from blood (not recorded which). The receptors come from a woman aged 50 to 65 who had been exposed to COVID-19.

This chain uses TRBV5-1 with TRBJ1-4; no clear D gene. CDR1 and CDR2 from the germline V gene are SGHRS and YFSETQ. V gave up 4 bases and J gave up 0 bases, with 10 bases separating them. This CDR3 comprises 15 residues. CDR3 DNA: TGCGCCAGCAGCGAAACGGGTGCAACTAATGAAAAACTGTTTTTT. Amino acids: CASSETGATNEKLFF.

This clone was observed a few times. This chain uses TRBV19 with TRBJ2-1, with 10 bases lining up with TRBD2. The CDR3 runs to 18 residues. The V segment lost 1 base and the J segment 4 bases; nucleotides outside the gene matches: 10. CDR1 LNHDA and CDR2 SQIVND come from the germline V gene (reference sequence). CDR3 amino acids: CASSIGLAGLPPYNEQFF. In nucleotides, the CDR3 is TGTGCCAGTAGTATAGGACTAGCGGGCCTCCCCCCTTACAATGAGCAGTTCTTC.

This rearrangement joins TRBV11-3 to TRBJ2-5; D may be TRBD2 (5 bases). The germline V gene has CDR1 SGHNT and CDR2 YENEEA. V lost 5 bases and J 5 bases, leaving 18 bases between the germline ends. The CDR3 covers 15 residues. The CDR3 coding sequence is TGTGCCAGCAGCCCTGGGAGCCCCGGAGTGGAGACCCAGTACTTC. It yields the protein CASSPGSPGVETQYF.

In nucleotides, the CDR3 is TGTGCCTGGAGCAGATATGGCTACACCTTC. Its translation: CAWSRYGYTF. The rearrangement joins TRBV30 to TRBJ1-2; no clear D. The CDR3 has 10 amino acids. V was shortened by 3 bases and J by 5 bases, with 4 bases between the two germline ends. Germline CDR1 is GTSNPN and CDR2 is SVGIG (reference sequence).

The chain combines TRBV3-1 (or the pseudogene TRBV3-2) with TRBJ2-1; perhaps TRBD2 as D (6 bases). There are 21 residues in the CDR3. Trimming removed 0 bases from V and 0 bases from J, with 24 bases in between. CDR1 is LGHDT and CDR2 is YNNKEL in the germline V gene (reference sequence). This chain's CDR3 is CASSQEYAGSQWEASYNEQFF. CDR3 nucleotides: TGTGCCAGCAGCCAAGAGTACGCCGGCAGTCAGTGGGAGGCCTCCTACAATGAGCAGTTCTTC.

This clone has a single count. This chain connects TRBV2 to TRBJ2-6; a possible D gene is TRBD1 (6 bases). The CDR3 runs to 14 residues. Germline V CDR1 and CDR2: SNHLY, FYNNEI. V lost 6 bases to trimming and J lost 3 bases, with 9 bases between them. The chain's CDR3 is CASRKGVGANVLTF. CDR3 coding DNA: TGTGCCAGCAGGAAGGGGGTTGGGGCCAACGTCCTGACTTTC.

As for this clone: The junction and the germline gene differ at one end; a read error may be behind it. The rearrangement joins TRBV6-2 or TRBV6-3 to TRBJ2-7, with 8 positions matching TRBD1. There are 12 residues in the CDR3. Germline CDR1 MNHEY, CDR2 SVGEGT. The CDR3 region is CASSYSGQGANF. As DNA, the CDR3 is TGTGCCAGCAGTTACTCGGGTCAGGGGGCGAACTTC.

This clone was picked up a small number of times. The chain links TRBV3-1 (or the pseudogene TRBV3-2) to TRBJ2-2, with D maybe TRBD1 (5 bases). The CDR3 is 15 amino acids. The germline V and J ends were trimmed by 3 bases and 1 base, with 9 bases remaining between them. Germline values: CDR1 LGHDT, CDR2 YNNKEL (reference sequence). The CDR3 bases are TGTGCCAGCAGCCAGAGGACACAGAACACCGGGGAGCTGTTTTTT. Residues: CASSQRTQNTGELFF.

This chain joins TRBV27 and TRBJ1-4, with D possibly TRBD1 on 6 matching bases. The CDR3 length is 15 residues. Germline CDR1 MNHEY, CDR2 SMNVEV (reference sequence). Deletions cut 1 base from V and 8 bases from J, with 14 bases between. As DNA, the CDR3 is TGTGCCAGCAGTTTATACGGGGGGCAGAGGGAAAAACTGTTTTTT. Amino acids: CASSLYGGQREKLFF.

V is TRBV5-1 and J is TRBJ2-1, with a weak D call TRBD2 (6 bases). Germline CDR1 and CDR2: SGHRS and YFSETQ. Trimming cost V 4 bases and J 6 bases, with 14 bases left between them. The CDR3 contains 14 residues. The CDR3 DNA is TGCGCCAGCAGCCTTACGGGGGTTGGCAATGAGCAGTTCTTC. This sequence encodes CASSLTGVGNEQFF.

V usage is TRBV5-8 and J usage is TRBJ1-6; D uncertain. This CDR3 has 13 residues. Looked up from germline, CDR1 is SGHTS and CDR2 is YDEGEE. V lost 1 base and J 7 bases, leaving 6 bases between the germline ends. This CDR3 reads CASSLNRNSPLHF. In DNA, the CDR3 is TGTGCCAGCAGCTTGAACAGAAATTCACCCCTCCACTTT.

The V and J genes are TRBV9 and TRBJ1-5; 7 nucleotides align to TRBD1. The V gene's germline CDR1 is SGDLS and CDR2 YYNGEE. This CDR3 has 16 amino acids. V lost 2 bases and J lost 2; bases outside the gene matches: 7. The CDR3 nucleotides read TGTGCCAGCAGCGTGAACCCTGACAGGGGCAATCAGCCCCAGCATTTT. Its translation: CASSVNPDRGNQPQHF.

J is TRBJ2-1 and V is TRBV11-3, with D perhaps matching TRBD2 (6 bases). The CDR3 consists of 17 residues. Per germline, CDR1 SGHNT and CDR2 YENEEA. The ends were cut back, 5 bases at V and 2 bases at J, with 19 bases in the middle. The CDR3 DNA reads as TGTGCCAGCAGCCTTCGGAGGGCCCCACCCCCCTACAATGAGCAGTTCTTC. Its protein product is CASSLRRAPPPYNEQFF.

The J gene is TRBJ2-3, the V gene TRBV9, with 7 bases aligning to TRBD1. V lost 4 bases, J lost 1 base, and 9 bases stayed unmatched. This CDR3 has 16 residues. From germline, CDR1 is SGDLS and CDR2 YYNGEE. The CDR3 DNA is TGTGCCAGCAGCCCCCGTCCGGGACAGCGCACAGATACGCAGTATTTT. Protein: CASSPRPGQRTDTQYF.

J is TRBJ2-7 and V is TRBV7-6; 11 nucleotides match TRBD2. The V gene's germline CDR1 is SGHVS and CDR2 FNYEAQ. Trimming at V came to 6 bases and at J to 5 bases, leaving 12 bases not matched to a gene. The CDR3 is made up of 16 amino acids. The CDR3 region is CASSPSILAGADEQYF. DNA for the CDR3: TGTGCCAGCAGTCCTAGTATACTAGCGGGAGCGGACGAGCAGTACTTC.

The chain carries TRBV7-8 and TRBJ2-3, with 8 bases that match TRBD2. Per germline, CDR1 SGHVS and CDR2 FQNEAQ. CDR3 size: 15 residues. Trimming at V came to 1 base and at J to 3 bases, leaving 3 bases not matched to a gene. As DNA, the CDR3 is TGTGCCAGCAGCTTAGTTTCTAGCGGGACAGATACGCAGTATTTT. Residues: CASSLVSSGTDTQYF.

This sequence joins TRBV2 and TRBJ2-7; tentatively, D is TRBD2 (6 bases). The ends were cut back, 6 bases at V and 2 bases at J, with 11 bases in the middle. The CDR3 extends over 13 amino acids. From germline, CDR1 is SNHLY and CDR2 FYNNEI. The DNA of the CDR3 is TGTGCCAGCAGGGCCGGGACTGCCTACGAGCAGTACTTC. This encodes CASRAGTAYEQYF.

CDR3 residues: CASGGRNTIYF. The CDR3 coding sequence is TGTGCCAGCGGAGGGAGAAACACCATATATTTT. The chain links TRBV9 to TRBJ1-3; D is uncertain. V shed 7 bases and J shed 5 bases, with 7 bases lying between them. Germline loops: CDR1 SGDLS, CDR2 YYNGEE. CDR3 length equals 11 residues.